This TCR beta chain was documented in a study of T cells after yellow fever vaccination. Broader study findings: Reappearing after the booster were most of the clones from primary vaccination (less than 98% CD4, around 90% CD8).

Trimming removed 6 bases at V and 3 bases at J, with 15 bases between. The length of the CDR3 is 15 residues. For TCR, cDNA came from 5'RACE template switching, which added a universal primer site and UMIs. TCRdb reanalysed the 5' RACE reads using MiXCR and keeps one entry per CDR3 protein. The sample shows about 57,000 distinct CDR3 sequences, roughly 7.3% of them seen only once. This clonotype was recorded at least ten times. Its antigen is still unknown. This receptor was identified in a man younger than 45 who received the YFV17D yellow fever vaccine. The input for sequencing was CD8+ T cells sorted from PBMCs, taken 15 days after the yellow fever booster vaccination. J is TRBJ1-5 and V is TRBV12-3 or TRBV12-4; D is ambiguous. CDR3 in DNA: TGTGCCAGCAGCCTAAGTTCGGGTATCAATCAGCCCCAGCATTTT. Translated, it gives CASSLSSGINQPQHF.